One sample yielded the 3 T cell receptor beta chains listed below, sequenced in a study of T cell responses to AZD1222 COVID-19 vaccine. The table came from immunoSEQ multiplex PCR; TCRdb's copy has only in-frame clones and leaves some out. In the table there are under 95,000 clones, approximately 87% of which are singletons. Sample: peripheral blood, taken 28 days after the second AZD1222 dose. These receptor sequences come from an adult who received the AZD1222 COVID-19 vaccine.

This sequence joins TRBV19 and TRBJ2-7; perhaps TRBD1 as D (5 bases). Trimming left V 6 bases short and J 6 bases short, with 18 bases between. CDR1 LNHDA and CDR2 SQIVND come from the germline V gene (reference sequence). The length of the CDR3 is 14 residues. Here the CDR3 reads CASSKTDPWAEQYF. CDR3 nucleotide sequence: TGTGCCAGTAGCAAGACAGACCCATGGGCCGAGCAGTACTTC.

The chain employs TRBV15 and TRBJ2-3; D remains unclear. Trimming removed 0 bases at V and 0 bases at J, with 10 bases between. This CDR3 is built from 16 residues. The germline gives CDR1 LNHNV, CDR2 YYDKDF (reference sequence). Here the CDR3 DNA reads TGTGCCACCAGCAGAGATAGGGCGATTAGCACAGATACGCAGTATTTT. This gives the protein CATSRDRAISTDTQYF.

The chain couples TRBV7-9 to TRBJ1-1; weak D call: TRBD1 (6 bases). CDR3 length equals 13 residues. The V gene's germline CDR1 is SEHNR and CDR2 FQNEAQ (reference sequence). Trimming cost V 2 bases and J 5 bases, with 9 bases left between them. CDR3 amino acids: CASSLQGRTEAFF. The CDR3 DNA reads TGTGCCAGCAGCTTACAGGGGCGAACTGAAGCTTTCTTT. The full variable domain, completed using reference TRBV7-9 and TRBJ1-1, is DTGVSQNPRHKITKRGQNVTFRCDPISEHNRLYWYRQTLGQGPEFLTYFQNEAQLEKSRLLSDRFSAERPKGSFSTLEIQRTEQGDSAMYLCASSLQGRTEAFFGQGTRLTVV.